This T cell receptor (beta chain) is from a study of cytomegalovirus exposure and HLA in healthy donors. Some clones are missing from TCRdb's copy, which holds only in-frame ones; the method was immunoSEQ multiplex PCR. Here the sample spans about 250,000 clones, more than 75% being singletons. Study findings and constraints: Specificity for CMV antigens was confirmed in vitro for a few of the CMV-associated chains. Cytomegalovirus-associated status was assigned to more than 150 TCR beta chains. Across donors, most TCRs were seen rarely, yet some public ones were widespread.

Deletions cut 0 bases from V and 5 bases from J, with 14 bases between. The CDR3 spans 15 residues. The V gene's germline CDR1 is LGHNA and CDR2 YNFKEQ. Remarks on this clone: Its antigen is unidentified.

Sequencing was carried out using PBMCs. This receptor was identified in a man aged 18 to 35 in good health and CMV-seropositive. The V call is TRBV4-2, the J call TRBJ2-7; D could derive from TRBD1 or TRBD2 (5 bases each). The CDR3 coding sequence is TGTGCCAGCAGCCAAGATGGGACCCCAAGTGACGAGCAGTACTTC. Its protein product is CASSQDGTPSDEQYF.